The 16 T cell receptor beta chains presented below share a single source sample, sequenced in a study of blood T cells in healthy people across ages. Together with a sample-barcoded 5' primer, a J-beta primer mix was included in a second PCR lasting about 6 to 11 cycles. Each CDR3 protein is one row after TCRdb ran MiXCR on the 5' RACE reads. This sample has some 890,000 distinct CDR3 sequences, with 25% to 30% found just once. These data were likewise used in another study, on T cells of mothers and their children.

Sequencing was performed on blood. The receptors come from a woman aged 40 to 50 in good health.

This clonotype appeared many times. CDR3: CSARDASGGAGETQYF. The CDR3 DNA reads TGCAGTGCTAGGGACGCTAGCGGGGGGGCTGGGGAGACCCAGTACTTC. The chain links TRBV20-1 to TRBJ2-5; 12 nucleotides line up with TRBD2. The germline V gene encodes CDR1 DFQATT and CDR2 SNEGSKA (reference sequence). The V gene end was trimmed by 3 bases and the J gene end by 5 bases; junction bases not matched to a gene: 10. The CDR3 loop spans 16 amino acids.

This clonotype has ten or more counts. V is TRBV29-1 and J is TRBJ2-1; 7 bases agree with TRBD1. Germline V lookup: CDR1 SQVTM, CDR2 ANQGSEA. Unmatched junction bases numbered 10, after V lost 5 bases and J lost 0 bases. This CDR3 has 16 amino acids. CDR3 protein: CSVQFLDRASYNEQFF. The CDR3 DNA follows: TGCAGCGTTCAATTCCTTGACAGGGCCTCCTACAATGAGCAGTTCTTC.

This clonotype was recorded a few times. The chain links TRBV7-9 to TRBJ2-1, with D unclear. The ends were cut back, 0 bases at V and 3 bases at J, with 9 bases in the middle. The CDR3 has 15 residues. The germline gives CDR1 SEHNR, CDR2 FQNEAQ (reference sequence). This chain's CDR3 is CASSLASGNYNEQFF. DNA for the CDR3: TGTGCCAGCAGCTTAGCCTCGGGCAACTACAATGAGCAGTTCTTC. Drawing the rest from reference TRBV7-9 and TRBJ2-1, the complete variable domain is DTGVSQNPRHKITKRGQNVTFRCDPISEHNRLYWYRQTLGQGPEFLTYFQNEAQLEKSRLLSDRFSAERPKGSFSTLEIQRTEQGDSAMYLCASSLASGNYNEQFFGPGTRLTVL.

CDR3 sequence (DNA): TGTGCCAGCAGCTTATACCCCACGACGGACAGCAATCAGCCCCAGCATTTT. This encodes CASSLYPTTDSNQPQHF. The chain employs TRBV7-2 and TRBJ1-5, with no clear D. The CDR3 is made up of 17 amino acids. From germline, CDR1 is SGHTA and CDR2 FQGNSA. Between the trimmed V and J ends, which lost 2 bases and 1 base, there was a span of 15 bases.

This clonotype was seen at least ten times. The J gene is TRBJ2-3, the V gene TRBV7-8, with TRBD2 matching 8 bases. The germline CDR1 and CDR2 sequences are SGHVS and FQNEAQ. The CDR3 has 16 amino acids. J was trimmed by 4 bases and V by 5 bases; bases with no gene match: 11. For the CDR3, the DNA is TGTGCCAGCAGCATATATTCCGGGGGGGCTGCAGATACGCAGTATTTT. Translation: CASSIYSGGAADTQYF.

The chain carries TRBV7-8 and TRBJ2-4, with D possibly TRBD1 on 6 matching bases. With 1 base removed from V and 4 bases from J, the gap between germline ends came to 20 bases. Looked up from germline, CDR1 is SGHVS and CDR2 is FQNEAQ. There are 18 residues in the CDR3. The CDR3 region is CASSLEGVAVTSKNIQYF. In DNA, the CDR3 is TGTGCCAGCAGCTTAGAGGGGGTGGCAGTTACTTCAAAAAACATTCAGTACTTC.

V and J are TRBV9 and TRBJ2-3, with a tentative D call TRBD2 (6 bases). This CDR3 region has 15 residues. V gave up 0 bases and J gave up 4 bases, with 12 bases separating them. Germline V gene sequence: CDR1 SGDLS, CDR2 YYNGEE. The CDR3 loop reads CASSVELAPSDTQYF. The CDR3, as DNA: TGTGCCAGCAGCGTAGAACTAGCTCCCTCAGATACGCAGTATTTT. Using reference TRBV9 and TRBJ2-3 for the parts outside the CDR3, the full variable domain is DSGVTQTPKHLITATGQRVTLRCSPRSGDLSVYWYQQSLDQGLQFLIQYYNGEERAKGNILERFSAQQFPDLHSELNLSSLELGDSALYFCASSVELAPSDTQYFGPGTRLTVL.

In DNA form, the CDR3 reads TGTGCCAGCCTTCGGGGGGCAGGGGTATACGAGCAGTACTTC. Residues: CASLRGAGVYEQYF. V is TRBV6-2 or TRBV6-3 and J is TRBJ2-7, with a tentative D call TRBD2 (7 bases). CDR1 and CDR2 (germline): MNHEY, SVGEGT. The CDR3 is 14 amino acids. Deletions cut 8 bases from V and 4 bases from J, with 18 bases between.

A few counts support this clonotype. This rearrangement joins TRBV20-1 to TRBJ1-5; D possibly corresponds to TRBD1 (5 bases). The CDR3 contains 18 residues. V was pared by 2 bases and J by 2 bases, with 22 bases between. Germline CDR1 and CDR2: DFQATT and SNEGSKA (reference sequence). CDR3: CSARSQSFGTGGNQPQHF. CDR3 in DNA: TGCAGTGCTAGATCCCAAAGTTTCGGGACGGGTGGCAATCAGCCCCAGCATTTT.

The V gene is TRBV9, the J gene TRBJ2-5, with 7 bases identical to TRBD2. CDR1 SGDLS and CDR2 YYNGEE come from the germline V gene. This CDR3 spans 14 amino acids. V lost 0 bases and J lost 5; bases outside the gene matches: 4. As DNA, the CDR3 is TGTGCCAGCAGCGTAGGTGAAGCGGGGGAGACCCAGTACTTC. Encoded protein: CASSVGEAGETQYF.

The gene calls are TRBV12-3 or TRBV12-4 and TRBJ1-6; 11 positions agree with TRBD1. The length of the CDR3 is 14 residues. With V trimmed by 6 bases and J by 11 bases, 6 bases remained unmatched. The CDR3 region has the DNA TGTGCCAGCAGAGAGGGACAGGGGGTGACACCCCTCCACTTT. Protein sequence: CASREGQGVTPLHF.

This clonotype was recorded many times. This rearrangement joins TRBV5-1 to TRBJ2-7, with 10 bases identical to TRBD1. The CDR3 covers 15 residues. V lost 4 bases, J lost 3 bases, and 7 bases stayed unmatched. Germline loops: CDR1 SGHRS, CDR2 YFSETQ. For the CDR3, the DNA is TGCGCCAGCAGCCTGAGACAGGGGGCAGGCTACGAGCAGTACTTC. Its translation is CASSLRQGAGYEQYF.

This clonotype was detected many times. The genes are TRBV20-1 and TRBJ2-3; 9 bases are a match to TRBD2. The CDR3 covers 16 residues. Germline-derived CDR1 and CDR2 are DFQATT and SNEGSKA (reference sequence). J lost 1 base, V lost 0 bases, and 5 bases had no gene match. The CDR3 sequence: CSARDRRLAGTDTQYF. The CDR3 DNA reads as TGCAGTGCTAGAGATCGGAGACTAGCGGGCACAGATACGCAGTATTTT.

At least ten counts were recorded for this clonotype. The gene calls are TRBV5-1 and TRBJ2-5; D is possibly TRBD2 (6 bases). The CDR3 contains 13 residues. Trimming removed 4 bases from V and 5 bases from J, with 12 bases in between. Germline V lookup: CDR1 SGHRS, CDR2 YFSETQ. The CDR3 DNA is TGCGCCAGCAGCCTGGGGACTCGGGAGACCCAGTACTTC. This encodes CASSLGTRETQYF. Drawing the rest from reference TRBV5-1 and TRBJ2-5, the complete variable domain is KAGVTQTPRYLIKTRGQQVTLSCSPISGHRSVSWYQQTPGQGLQFLFEYFSETQRNKGNFPGRFSGRQFSNSRSEMNVSTLELGDSALYLCASSLGTRETQYFGPGTRLLVL.

This clonotype has just a few counts. This sequence joins TRBV5-1 and TRBJ1-1; 8 bases map to TRBD1. Germline V CDR1 and CDR2: SGHRS, YFSETQ. The V and J ends lost 3 bases and 2 bases, in that order; junction bases with no gene match: 6. This CDR3 region has 15 residues. CDR3 coding DNA: TGCGCCAGCAGCTCGCAGGGGGCGCATAACACTGAAGCTTTCTTT. Protein product: CASSSQGAHNTEAFF.

The chain recombines TRBV5-1 with TRBJ2-2; D ambiguous. The germline V gene has CDR1 SGHRS and CDR2 YFSETQ. CDR3 length: 14 residues. With 0 bases removed from V and 5 bases from J, the gap between germline ends came to 8 bases. Here the CDR3 reads CASSLVSETGELFF. The CDR3 DNA reads as TGCGCCAGCAGCTTGGTATCGGAAACCGGGGAGCTGTTTTTT.